The following is a TCR beta chain sequence with its context. Its matching antigen is unknown. This specimen comes from a study of cytomegalovirus exposure and HLA in healthy donors. From germline, CDR1 is SGHVS and CDR2 FNYEAQ. The V end was cut by 5 bases, the J end by 0 bases, with 8 bases between. The CDR3 has 14 residues. The donors were members of the validation cohort comprising 120 subjects, separate from the approximately 630-subject first cohort. Assay used: immunoSEQ multiplex PCR; TCRdb lists only in-frame clones, some missing. Here the sample spans around 56,000 clones, 80% to 90% being singletons. Study results and limitations: TCR clusters originating in the first cohort tended to co-occur in the approximately 120 validation repertoires, according to a later analysis.

The sequenced sample consisted of PBMCs. This receptor was obtained from a young woman in good health and CMV-seronegative. The rearrangement links TRBV7-6 to TRBJ2-1; D call uncertain. The CDR3 here is CASSPRVSYNEQFF. Written as DNA, the CDR3 is TGTGCCAGCAGCCCTAGAGTCTCCTACAATGAGCAGTTCTTC.